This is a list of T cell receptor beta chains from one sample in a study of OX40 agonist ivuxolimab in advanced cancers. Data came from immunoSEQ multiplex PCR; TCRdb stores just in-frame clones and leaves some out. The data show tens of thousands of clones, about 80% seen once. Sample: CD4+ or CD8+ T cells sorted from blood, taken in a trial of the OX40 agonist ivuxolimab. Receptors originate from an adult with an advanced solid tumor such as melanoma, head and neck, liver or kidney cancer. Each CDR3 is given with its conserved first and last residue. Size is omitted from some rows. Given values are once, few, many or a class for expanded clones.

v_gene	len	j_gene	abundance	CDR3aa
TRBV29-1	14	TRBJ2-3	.	CSVRTQLGTDTQYF
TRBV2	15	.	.	CASSGDLTGGYEQYF
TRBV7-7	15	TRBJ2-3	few	CASSPGHDEGDTQYF
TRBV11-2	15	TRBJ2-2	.	CASSLGKRRTGELFF
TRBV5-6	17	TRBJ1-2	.	CASSKVRRLEVNYGYTF
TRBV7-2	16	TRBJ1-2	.	CASSSPYRASSYGYTF
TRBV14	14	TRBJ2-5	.	CASRAFGIQETQYF
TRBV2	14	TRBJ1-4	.	CASSEASRQGELFF
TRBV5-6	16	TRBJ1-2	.	CASSLRDSGPSYGYTF
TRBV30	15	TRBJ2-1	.	CAWSISGGPYNEQFF
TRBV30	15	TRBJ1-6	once	CAWTFQGFDNSPLHF
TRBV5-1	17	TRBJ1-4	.	CASSLRQGAPGGEKLFF
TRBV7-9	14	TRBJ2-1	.	CASSFGGGYNEQFF
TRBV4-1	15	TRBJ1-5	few	CASSQLVGGNQPQHF
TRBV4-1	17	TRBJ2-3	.	CASSGRLAGASTDTQYF
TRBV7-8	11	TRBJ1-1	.	CATRVNTEAFF
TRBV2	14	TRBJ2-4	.	CASSAVSGENIQYF
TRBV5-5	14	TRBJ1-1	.	CASSLTPGDTEAFF
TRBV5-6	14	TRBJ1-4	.	CASSPRGRSEKLFF
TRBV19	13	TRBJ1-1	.	CASEQGANTEAFF
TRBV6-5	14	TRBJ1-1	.	CASSYSMGGTEAFF
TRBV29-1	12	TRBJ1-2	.	CSVEDTGDGYTF
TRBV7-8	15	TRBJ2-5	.	CASSLRVGSQETQYF
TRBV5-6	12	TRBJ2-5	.	CASSLQQETQYF
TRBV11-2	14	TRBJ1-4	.	CASSPTAFNEKLFF
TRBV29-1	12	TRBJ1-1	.	CSGRALNTEAFF
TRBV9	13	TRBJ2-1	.	CASSVVSYNEQFF
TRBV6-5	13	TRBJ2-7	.	CASSETGPYEQYF
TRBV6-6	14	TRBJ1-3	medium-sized	CASSYRTGGNTIYF
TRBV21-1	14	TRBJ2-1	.	CASSKGPGYSEQFF
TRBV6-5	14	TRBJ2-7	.	CASSYLQGPYEQYF
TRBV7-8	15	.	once	CASSLDLGQAREQYF
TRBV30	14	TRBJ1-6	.	CAWRLQVDNSPLHF
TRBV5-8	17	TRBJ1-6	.	CASSGGWGNTYNSPLHF
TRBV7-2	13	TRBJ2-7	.	CASSLGGLPKQYF
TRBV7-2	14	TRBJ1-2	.	CASSLAHGNYGYTF
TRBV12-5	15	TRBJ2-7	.	CASGFWDRGNYEQYF